This TCR beta chain was captured by sequencing in a study of control samples from healthy donors and cancer patients. The table came from immunoSEQ multiplex PCR; TCRdb's copy has only in-frame clones and leaves some out. The sample includes thousands of clones, about 91% of them seen just once. Germline lookup yields CDR1 DFQATT and CDR2 SNEGSKA (reference sequence). The CDR3 covers 11 residues. V lost 5 bases, J lost 13 bases, and 17 bases lay in between. The sample comprised PBMCs. V and J are TRBV20-1 and TRBJ1-2, with a possible D match to TRBD1 (5 bases). The clonotype comes from a man aged 55 to 69 with colorectal cancer. The CDR3 coding sequence is TGCAGTGCTCTAGCGGGCCAGGGTATCACCTTC. This translates into CSALAGQGITF.